This T cell receptor beta chain was profiled in a study of CD8+ T cells in alopecia areata. General study results and limits: Normal-skin resident alphabeta T cells also appear among scalp sample sequences. Tofacitinib significantly reduced both scalp clonality and expanded CD8+ clones among the top 100. Mice showed TCR sharing more clearly than patients did, possibly owing to HLA. Scalp and blood retained many expanded lesional clones during tofacitinib.

The CDR3 loop spans 18 amino acids. Per the germline V gene, CDR1 is SGHVT and CDR2 is SQSDAQ. V gave up 5 bases and J gave up 4 bases, with 27 bases separating them. Treatment given: oral pan-JAK inhibitor, 5-10 mg twice daily. This clone came up a few times. The target antigen is unknown. RNA was isolated and reverse transcribed to cDNA, the sequencing template. Clones were sequenced by immunoSEQ multiplex PCR, and TCRdb holds only the in-frame ones, with some missing. The profile shows over 100,000 clones, approximately 53% of them singletons. The chain employs TRBV7-4 and TRBJ2-7; possibly TRBD1 or TRBD2 for D (7 bases each). Sequenced here: CD4+ T cells sorted from blood, sampled at week 4, from a patient treated with tofacitinib. The receptor was isolated from a human donor with alopecia areata. CDR3 amino acids: CASSLTLAWEGAQYEQYF. CDR3 DNA sequence: TGTGCCAGCAGCCTGACTCTGGCATGGGAGGGGGCGCAGTACGAGCAGTACTTC.